The clone carrying this TCR beta chain came up a few times. This table comes from immunoSEQ multiplex PCR, and its TCRdb copy is limited to in-frame clones, with some not included. In the table there are over 350,000 clones, around 89% of which are singletons. Germline CDR1 reads SEHNR; CDR2 reads FQNEAQ (reference sequence). The CDR3 consists of 14 residues. Losses at the gene ends were 4 bases for V and 5 bases for J; bases not matched to a gene: 6. This specimen comes from a study of blood T cell repertoires in COVID-19. This chain connects TRBV7-9 to TRBJ2-7; 9 bases map to TRBD2. Sequencing was carried out using PBMCs or T cells enriched from blood (not recorded which). The sequence came from a woman in her thirties with acute COVID-19. The chain's CDR3 is CASSSRLAVHEQYF. For the CDR3, the DNA is TGTGCCAGCAGCTCCAGACTAGCGGTCCACGAGCAGTACTTC. Using reference TRBV7-9 and TRBJ2-7 for the parts outside the CDR3, the full variable domain is DTGVSQNPRHKITKRGQNVTFRCDPISEHNRLYWYRQTLGQGPEFLTYFQNEAQLEKSRLLSDRFSAERPKGSFSTLEIQRTEQGDSAMYLCASSSRLAVHEQYFGPGTRLTVT.